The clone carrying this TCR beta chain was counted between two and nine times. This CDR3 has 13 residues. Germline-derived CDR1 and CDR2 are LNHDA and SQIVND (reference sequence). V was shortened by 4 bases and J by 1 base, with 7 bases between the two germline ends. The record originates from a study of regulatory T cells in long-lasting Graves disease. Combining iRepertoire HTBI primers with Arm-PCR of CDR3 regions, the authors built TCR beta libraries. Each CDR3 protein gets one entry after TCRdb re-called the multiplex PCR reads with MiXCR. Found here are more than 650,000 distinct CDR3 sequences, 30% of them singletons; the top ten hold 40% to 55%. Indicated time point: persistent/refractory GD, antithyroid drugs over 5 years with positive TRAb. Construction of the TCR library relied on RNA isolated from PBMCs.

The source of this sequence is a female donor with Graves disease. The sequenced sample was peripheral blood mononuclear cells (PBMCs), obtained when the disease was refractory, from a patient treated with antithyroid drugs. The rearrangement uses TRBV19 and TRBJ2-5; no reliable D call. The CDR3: CASSKASQETQYF. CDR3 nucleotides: TGTGCCAGTAGTAAGGCGTCCCAAGAGACCCAGTACTTC. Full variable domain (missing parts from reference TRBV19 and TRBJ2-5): DGGITQSPKYLFRKEGQNVTLSCEQNLNHDAMYWYRQDPGQGLRLIYYSQIVNDFQKGDIAEGYSVSREKKESFPLTVTSAQKNPTAFYLCASSKASQETQYFGPGTRLLVL.